The subject of this entry is one T cell receptor beta chain. Antigen: not known. This PCR relied on a set of 60 Vbeta primers and 13 Jbeta primers. Profiled with immunoSEQ multiplex PCR; TCRdb holds only in-frame clones, not every one. The profile shows around 150,000 clones, approximately 73% of them singletons. The data were taken from a study of cytomegalovirus exposure and HLA in healthy donors. Regarding the study as a whole: About 87% or about 30% of the time was how often most TCR beta V segments were productive, according to an earlier analysis. The study found most TCR sequences rare, yet found some public TCRs in many donors.

The CDR3 consists of 12 residues. The V end lost 2 bases, the J end lost 11 bases, and 15 bases lay between the germline ends. Germline lookup yields CDR1 GTSNPN and CDR2 SVGIG (reference sequence). The sample consisted of PBMCs. The TCR was taken from a man aged 25-45 years in good health and CMV-seropositive. The rearrangement uses TRBV30 and TRBJ2-5; no clear D gene. CDR3 loop: CAWSPDSLEQYF. CDR3 sequence (DNA): TGTGCCTGGAGTCCAGATAGCCTAGAGCAGTACTTC.